The next 12 T cell receptor beta chains were all read from a single sample in a study of blood T cell repertoires in COVID-19. Clones were read by immunoSEQ multiplex PCR, and TCRdb kept only the in-frame ones, dropping some. The repertoire consists of about 130,000 clones, with 90% occurring once and the leading ten covering approximately 3.7%. The source material was peripheral blood. The receptor source for this set is a man in his fifties with active COVID-19.

The V gene is TRBV9, the J gene TRBJ2-1, with D perhaps matching TRBD1 (6 bases). There are 13 residues in the CDR3. In germline, CDR1 is SGDLS, CDR2 YYNGEE. V shed 3 bases and J shed 8 bases, with 12 bases lying between them. The CDR3: CASSAGAADEQFF. The CDR3, as DNA: TGTGCCAGCAGCGCAGGGGCAGCGGATGAGCAGTTCTTC.

The chain links TRBV25-1 to TRBJ1-4, with D unclear. There are 15 residues in the CDR3. Trimming left V 9 bases short and J 0 bases short, with 14 bases between. The germline CDR1 and CDR2 sequences are MGHDK and SYGVNS. The CDR3 bases are TGTGCCAGTCGAGGGTGGAGAGCAACTAATGAAAAACTGTTTTTT. Translation gives CASRGWRATNEKLFF.

This chain connects TRBV6-5 to TRBJ2-2; possibly TRBD2 for D (5 bases). V gave up 0 bases and J gave up 4 bases, with 9 bases separating them. Germline V gives CDR1 MNHEY, CDR2 SVGAGI. The CDR3 loop spans 15 amino acids. The CDR3 loop is CASSYSDLPTGELFF. CDR3 sequence (DNA): TGTGCCAGCAGTTACTCGGACTTACCCACCGGGGAGCTGTTTTTT.

The chain links TRBV5-4 to TRBJ1-1; 11 bases are a match to TRBD1. Germline loops: CDR1 SGHNT, CDR2 YYREEE (reference sequence). J gave up 10 bases and V 5 bases, and 7 bases lay outside the gene matches. The CDR3 has 13 amino acids. The chain's CDR3 is CASRGQGGIGAFF. DNA of the CDR3: TGTGCCAGCAGGGGACAGGGGGGAATTGGAGCTTTCTTT. Full variable domain (missing parts from reference TRBV5-4 and TRBJ1-1): ETGVTQSPTHLIKTRGQQVTLRCSSQSGHNTVSWYQQALGQGPQFIFQYYREEENGRGNFPPRFSGLQFPNYSSELNVNALELDDSALYLCASRGQGGIGAFFGQGTRLTVV.

This chain links TRBV6-1 with TRBJ1-1, with D perhaps matching TRBD1 (5 bases). The CDR3 length is 14 residues. V was cut by 1 base and J by 9 bases, with 15 bases left in between. Looked up from germline, CDR1 is MNHNS and CDR2 is SASEGT. CDR3 sequence (DNA): TGTGCCAGCAGTGAAGTGGTGGGGCAGGGCCAAGCTTTCTTT. This encodes CASSEVVGQGQAFF.

The chain joins TRBV5-6 to TRBJ1-2; TRBD1 matches 8 bases. Trimming took 2 bases from V and 4 from J; bases not matched to a gene: 16. Germline V gives CDR1 SGHDT, CDR2 YYEEEE. CDR3 length: 18 amino acids. CDR3 DNA sequence: TGTGCCAGCAGCTTCCCGCCGGGACAGGAGCACCTCGGCTATGGCTACACCTTC. Its protein product is CASSFPPGQEHLGYGYTF. The variable domain in full, with the rest retrieved from reference TRBV5-6 and TRBJ1-2, is DAGVTQSPTHLIKTRGQQVTLRCSPKSGHDTVSWYQQALGQGPQFIFQYYEEEERQRGNFPDRFSGHQFPNYSSELNVNALLLGDSALYLCASSFPPGQEHLGYGYTFGSGTRLTVV.

The CDR3 region is CASSYSTATNEKLFF. The CDR3 DNA reads TGTGCCAGCAGTTACTCGACAGCAACTAATGAAAAACTGTTTTTT. V usage is TRBV6-5 and J usage is TRBJ1-4; D is possibly TRBD1 (5 bases). Per germline, CDR1 MNHEY and CDR2 SVGAGI. The CDR3 spans 15 residues. Trimming pared 0 bases from V and 0 bases from J, leaving 5 bases between.

The genes are TRBV9 and TRBJ1-2; 10 bases are a match to TRBD1. The junction had 8 bases not matched to a gene; V was cut back by 1 base and J by 8 bases. This CDR3 is 15 amino acids long. Germline assignment: CDR1 SGDLS and CDR2 YYNGEE. CDR3 DNA sequence: TGTGCCAGCAGCGTACCAGGGACAGGGGAAGGGGGCTACACCTTC. Translated, it gives CASSVPGTGEGGYTF.

The chain joins TRBV5-4 to TRBJ2-1, with TRBD2 matching over 8 bases. With V trimmed by 1 base and J by 6 bases, 6 bases remained unmatched. Germline values: CDR1 SGHNT, CDR2 YYREEE (reference sequence). This CDR3 region has 15 residues. The CDR3 region is CASSLLSGITNEQFF. The CDR3 nucleotides are TGTGCCAGCAGCTTGCTTAGCGGGATTACCAATGAGCAGTTCTTC.

This chain joins TRBV19 and TRBJ2-6; 8 bases are shared with TRBD1. The CDR3 extends over 17 amino acids. In germline, CDR1 is LNHDA, CDR2 SQIVND (reference sequence). J lost 2 bases, V lost 5 bases, and 8 bases had no gene match. CDR3 in DNA: TGTGCCAGTAGTCCCAGGGGGCTGTCGGCTGGGGCCAACGTCCTGACTTTC. It is translated as CASSPRGLSAGANVLTF. Combining the CDR3 with reference TRBV19 and TRBJ2-6 gives the whole variable domain DGGITQSPKYLFRKEGQNVTLSCEQNLNHDAMYWYRQDPGQGLRLIYYSQIVNDFQKGDIAEGYSVSREKKESFPLTVTSAQKNPTAFYLCASSPRGLSAGANVLTFGAGSRLTVL.

CDR3 sequence reads: CARGDIDGYTF. CDR3 coding DNA: TGCGCCAGAGGGGACATCGATGGCTACACCTTC. J is TRBJ1-2 and V is TRBV10-1, with D possibly matching TRBD1 (6 bases). The CDR3 runs 11 residues. The V end was cut by 9 bases, the J end by 6 bases, with 11 bases between. CDR1 is WNHNN and CDR2 is SYGVQD in the germline V gene (reference sequence).

This chain uses TRBV30 with TRBJ1-5; 11 bases agree with TRBD1. This CDR3 spans 15 amino acids. J gave up 8 bases and V 2 bases, and 8 bases lay outside the gene matches. The V gene's germline CDR1 is GTSNPN and CDR2 SVGIG (reference sequence). CDR3 sequence (DNA): TGTGCCTGGAGTACCGGGACAGGGGGGCGCAAGCCCCAGCATTTT. Translated, it gives CAWSTGTGGRKPQHF.